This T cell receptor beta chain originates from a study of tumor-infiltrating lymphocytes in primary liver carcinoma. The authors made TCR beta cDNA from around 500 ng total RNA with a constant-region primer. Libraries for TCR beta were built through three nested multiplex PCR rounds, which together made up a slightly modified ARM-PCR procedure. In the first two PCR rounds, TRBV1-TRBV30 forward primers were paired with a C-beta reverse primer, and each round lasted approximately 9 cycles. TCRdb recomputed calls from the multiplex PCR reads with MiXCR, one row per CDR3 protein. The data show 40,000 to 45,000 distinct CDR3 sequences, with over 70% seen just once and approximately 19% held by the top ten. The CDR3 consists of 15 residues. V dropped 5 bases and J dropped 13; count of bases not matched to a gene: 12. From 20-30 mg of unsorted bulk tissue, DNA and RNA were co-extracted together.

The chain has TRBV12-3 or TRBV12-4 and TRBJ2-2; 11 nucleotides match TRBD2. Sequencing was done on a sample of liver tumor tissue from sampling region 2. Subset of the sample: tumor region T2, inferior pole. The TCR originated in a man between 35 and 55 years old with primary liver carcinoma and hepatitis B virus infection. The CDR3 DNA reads TGTGCCAGCAGTGGACTAGCGGGTACCACCGAGGTGCTGTTTTTT. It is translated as CASSGLAGTTEVLFF.